The 30 T cell receptor beta chains presented below share a single source sample, sequenced in a study of early T cells in non-severe SARS-CoV-2 infection (TCRdb year 2021). Library preparation employed 5' RACE. The instrument given in TCRdb is NextSeq 500. The raw public reads went through TCRdb reprocessing: fastp at Q25, MiXCR clone calling, in-frame beta chains kept. Each entry is one CDR3 protein sequence, shown with its most common DNA and genes. This sample comprises about 54,000 distinct CDR3 sequences, about 7.6% of them detected only once. The top ten constitute roughly a tenth of the sample. The sequences come from whole blood, collected at baseline. Every receptor here comes from an adult who was a healthcare worker with PCR-confirmed SARS-CoV-2 infection or an uninfected control (not recorded which).

This clonotype was found many times. The J gene is TRBJ2-7, the V gene TRBV20-1; 8 nucleotides align to TRBD2. The CDR3 covers 12 residues. The V and J ends lost 5 bases and 6 bases, in that order; junction bases with no gene match: 6. Germline lookup yields CDR1 DFQATT and CDR2 SNEGSKA (reference sequence). CDR3 nucleotide sequence: TGCAGTGCTTTCGAGCGGGAGCTCGAGCAGTACTTC. Translation gives CSAFERELEQYF.

The chain employs TRBV6-1 and TRBJ1-6; possibly TRBD1 for D (5 bases). This CDR3 has 14 residues. The V end lost 3 bases, the J end lost 8 bases, and 11 bases lay between the germline ends. In germline, CDR1 is MNHNS, CDR2 SASEGT. The CDR3 DNA follows: TGTGCCAGCAGTGAGACGACAGATTATTCACCCCTCCACTTT. It is translated as CASSETTDYSPLHF.

The rearrangement links TRBV4-1 to TRBJ2-7, with 7 bases fitting TRBD2. The V and J ends lost 4 bases and 5 bases, in that order; junction bases with no gene match: 5. CDR1 and CDR2 from the germline V gene are MGHRA and YSYEKL. This CDR3 is built from 13 residues. The chain's CDR3 is CASSLGGMNEQYF. The CDR3 nucleotides read TGCGCCAGCAGCCTGGGGGGGATGAACGAGCAGTACTTC.

This chain uses TRBV28 with TRBJ2-3; D ambiguous. The V end was cut by 3 bases, the J end by 7 bases, with 17 bases between. This CDR3 contains 15 residues. Germline V lookup: CDR1 MDHEN, CDR2 SYDVKM. CDR3 in DNA: TGTGCCAGCAGTTTTCCCCCCTCGTTGGGGAATACGCAGTATTTT. Amino acid sequence: CASSFPPSLGNTQYF.

This clonotype was observed a handful of times. The chain joins TRBV7-2 to TRBJ2-7; D gene ambiguous. Trimming removed 1 base at V and 2 bases at J, with 9 bases between. Germline V gene data show CDR1 as SGHTA and CDR2 as FQGNSA. The CDR3 consists of 14 residues. The CDR3 is CASSLGTLPYEQYF. The CDR3 DNA is TGTGCCAGCAGCTTAGGAACCCTCCCCTACGAGCAGTACTTC.

The rearrangement joins TRBV12-3 or TRBV12-4 to TRBJ2-5; D is ambiguous. Deletions cut 3 bases from V and 1 base from J, with 12 bases between. The CDR3 has 15 residues. CDR3 amino acids: CASSFRAGFQETQYF. Here the CDR3 DNA reads TGTGCCAGCAGTTTTCGGGCAGGCTTCCAAGAGACCCAGTACTTC.

This clonotype was seen only a few times. The V gene is TRBV7-6, the J gene TRBJ2-7; 7 positions agree with TRBD2. The CDR3 length is 14 residues. Trimming at V came to 0 bases and at J to 3 bases, leaving 2 bases not matched to a gene. Per germline, CDR1 SGHVS and CDR2 FNYEAQ. This chain's CDR3 is CASSLAGGDYEQYF. CDR3 sequence (DNA): TGTGCCAGCAGCTTAGCGGGAGGGGACTACGAGCAGTACTTC.

This clonotype has more than one count but fewer than ten. J is TRBJ2-2 and V is TRBV7-6, with D possibly matching TRBD2 (6 bases). This CDR3 has 17 residues. Germline lookup yields CDR1 SGHVS and CDR2 FNYEAQ. Trimming removed 3 bases from V and 2 bases from J, with 16 bases in between. For the CDR3, the DNA is TGTGCCAGCAGCTTCCCCCCAGCGGGCCGTAACACCGGGGAGCTGTTTTTT. Residues: CASSFPPAGRNTGELFF.

The V and J genes are TRBV11-1 and TRBJ2-2; D gene ambiguous. This CDR3 is 16 amino acids long. V lost 5 bases and J 1 base, leaving 14 bases between the germline ends. From germline, CDR1 is SGHAT and CDR2 FQDESV (reference sequence). The CDR3 sequence is CASSPPPVLNTGELFF. CDR3 in DNA: TGTGCCAGCAGCCCACCCCCGGTACTGAACACCGGGGAGCTGTTTTTT.

This clonotype was detected many times. The chain uses TRBV10-3 and TRBJ2-1; no clear D gene. The CDR3 has 12 amino acids. V shed 0 bases and J shed 8 bases, with 5 bases lying between them. CDR1 is ENHRY and CDR2 is SYGVKD in the germline V gene. The CDR3: CAISESWDEQFF. Here the CDR3 DNA reads TGTGCCATCAGTGAGTCGTGGGATGAGCAGTTCTTC.

This clonotype occurred a few times. This chain connects TRBV6-2 or TRBV6-3 to TRBJ1-2, with D possibly TRBD1 on 6 matching bases. The CDR3 sequence is 15 residues long. Looked up from germline, CDR1 is MNHEY and CDR2 is SVGEGT. With 2 bases removed from V and 6 bases from J, the gap between germline ends came to 16 bases. CDR3 in amino acids: CASSYPPLGADGYTF. Here the CDR3 DNA reads TGTGCCAGCAGTTACCCCCCTCTGGGGGCGGATGGCTACACCTTC.

This clonotype appeared many times. The V call is TRBV7-8, the J call TRBJ2-7; 14 positions match TRBD2. The junction had 18 bases not matched to a gene; V was cut back by 5 bases and J by 6 bases. The germline V gene encodes CDR1 SGHVS and CDR2 FQNEAQ. The CDR3 sequence is 19 residues long. The CDR3 spells CASSLARFIQTSGRVEQYF. The CDR3, as DNA: TGTGCCAGCAGCCTGGCGCGCTTCATACAGACTAGCGGGAGGGTCGAGCAGTACTTC.

The chain has TRBV4-3 and TRBJ1-2; D not certain. CDR3 length: 14 residues. The V gene's germline CDR1 is LGHNA and CDR2 YSLEER. V was pared by 0 bases and J by 7 bases, with 12 bases between. The CDR3 region has the DNA TGCGCCAGCAGCCAAGAGACACTGCTCGGTGGCTACACCTTC. Encoded protein: CASSQETLLGGYTF.

In this sample, this clonotype turned up a few times. This chain links TRBV7-9 with TRBJ2-1, with 8 bases identical to TRBD2. The CDR3 contains 16 residues. Per the germline V gene, CDR1 is SEHNR and CDR2 is FQNEAQ (reference sequence). The ends lost 2 bases at V and 4 bases at J; junction bases unmatched: 7. CDR3 coding DNA: TGTGCCAGCAGCTTATCGGCGGGAGGTGGGTACAATGAGCAGTTCTTC. This encodes CASSLSAGGGYNEQFF.

The sample holds many counts of this clonotype. For the CDR3, the DNA is TGTGCCAGCAGCGCATCCGGGAGCAAGGATGAGACCCAGTACTTC. Its protein product is CASSASGSKDETQYF. This chain joins TRBV7-8 and TRBJ2-5, with D possibly being TRBD2 (6 bases). The germline V and J ends were trimmed by 5 bases and 5 bases, with 18 bases remaining between them. CDR1 and CDR2 from the germline V gene are SGHVS and FQNEAQ. The CDR3 has 15 residues.

The rearrangement uses TRBV7-9 and TRBJ2-1; the D is unclear. In germline, CDR1 is SEHNR, CDR2 FQNEAQ (reference sequence). V lost 3 bases, J lost 0 bases, and 12 bases lay in between. The CDR3 loop spans 16 amino acids. The CDR3 DNA reads as TGTGCCAGCAGCTTGCCGGGCAGGAGCTCCTACAATGAGCAGTTCTTC. This encodes CASSLPGRSSYNEQFF.

The chain's CDR3 is CASSQASYNEQFF. CDR3 bases: TGTGCCAGCAGCCAAGCCAGCTACAATGAGCAGTTCTTC. The chain is built from TRBV3-1 and TRBJ2-1, with D uncertain. CDR3 length: 13 residues. The V end lost 1 base, the J end lost 3 bases, and 4 bases lay between the germline ends. From germline, CDR1 is LGHDT and CDR2 YNNKEL (reference sequence).

This clonotype occurred a few times. The rearrangement joins TRBV30 to TRBJ1-2; 8 bases align to TRBD1. Losses at the gene ends were 1 base for V and 7 bases for J; bases not matched to a gene: 8. CDR1 and CDR2 from the germline V gene are GTSNPN and SVGIG (reference sequence). The CDR3 is 14 amino acids. The DNA of the CDR3 is TGTGCCTGGAGTGCGGGACAGGTTTTAGGTGGCTACACCTTC. It specifies CAWSAGQVLGGYTF.

This clonotype has more than one count but fewer than ten. V and J are TRBV5-1 and TRBJ2-3; D uncertain. The germline gives CDR1 SGHRS, CDR2 YFSETQ. This CDR3 has 13 residues. Deletions cut 0 bases from V and 5 bases from J, with 7 bases between. Here the CDR3 DNA reads TGCGCCAGCAGCTTGGCGCTTCAAGATACGCAGTATTTT. Its translation is CASSLALQDTQYF.

This clonotype was recorded at least ten times. The gene calls are TRBV7-9 and TRBJ2-7; 9 positions agree with TRBD2. This CDR3 spans 16 amino acids. The V segment lost 1 base and the J segment 7 bases; nucleotides outside the gene matches: 11. The germline gives CDR1 SEHNR, CDR2 FQNEAQ (reference sequence). The CDR3: CASSLEVAGGPEEQYF. The CDR3 DNA is TGTGCCAGCAGCTTAGAGGTTGCGGGAGGGCCGGAGGAGCAGTACTTC.

At least ten counts were recorded for this clonotype. The chain is built from TRBV5-6 and TRBJ1-4; 7 nucleotides align to TRBD1. J lost 8 bases, V lost 4 bases, and 14 bases had no gene match. The CDR3 is made up of 16 amino acids. The V gene's germline CDR1 is SGHDT and CDR2 YYEEEE. As DNA, the CDR3 is TGTGCCAGCAGCATTACAGGGGTTGGGTGGCAGGAAAAACTGTTTTTT. This translates into CASSITGVGWQEKLFF. Full variable domain (remainder filled in from reference TRBV5-6 and TRBJ1-4): DAGVTQSPTHLIKTRGQQVTLRCSPKSGHDTVSWYQQALGQGPQFIFQYYEEEERQRGNFPDRFSGHQFPNYSSELNVNALLLGDSALYLCASSITGVGWQEKLFFGSGTQLSVL.

The chain couples TRBV25-1 to TRBJ2-1, with D possibly matching TRBD2 (6 bases). V was clipped by 7 bases and J by 8 bases, with 15 bases between them. Germline V lookup: CDR1 MGHDK, CDR2 SYGVNS. The CDR3 spans 13 residues. The CDR3 sequence: CASTTGEFHEQFF. The CDR3 DNA reads TGTGCCAGCACCACGGGGGAGTTCCATGAGCAGTTCTTC.

This clonotype occurred a few times. Here the CDR3 reads CASSLGLAGGWQETQYF. As DNA, the CDR3 is TGTGCCAGCAGCCTAGGGCTAGCGGGAGGTTGGCAAGAGACCCAGTACTTC. The J gene is TRBJ2-5, the V gene TRBV3-1, with 11 bases aligning to TRBD2. The CDR3 sequence is 17 residues long. V was pared by 4 bases and J by 2 bases, with 9 bases of the junction left unmatched. The V gene's germline CDR1 is LGHDT and CDR2 YNNKEL (reference sequence).

This clonotype was detected ten times or more. This chain uses TRBV28 with TRBJ2-7; D is tentatively TRBD1 or TRBD2 (5 bases each). The CDR3 runs 12 residues. Germline values: CDR1 MDHEN, CDR2 SYDVKM. V was trimmed by 8 bases and J by 3 bases, leaving 11 bases between them. Here the CDR3 reads CASGRGNYEQYF. The CDR3 region has the DNA TGTGCCAGCGGCCGGGGCAACTACGAGCAGTACTTC.

J is TRBJ1-1 and V is TRBV5-4; D perhaps matches TRBD1 (6 bases). The CDR3 spans 13 residues. Germline V CDR1 and CDR2: SGHNT, YYREEE (reference sequence). Between the trimmed V and J ends, which lost 4 bases and 4 bases, there was a span of 11 bases. CDR3 region: CASSMRQATEAFF. CDR3 bases: TGTGCCAGCAGCATGCGACAGGCCACTGAAGCTTTCTTT.

This sequence joins TRBV6-6 and TRBJ1-6; 10 bases line up with TRBD1. There are 15 residues in the CDR3. V was pared by 0 bases and J by 8 bases, with 1 base of the junction left unmatched. Per germline, CDR1 MNHNY and CDR2 SVGAGI (reference sequence). The CDR3 region has the DNA TGTGCCAGCAGTTACTCGGGGACAGGGGATTCACCCCTCCACTTT. It is translated as CASSYSGTGDSPLHF.

This clonotype has only a few counts. Just one base apart from a much larger clone, this may be a read error. The chain joins TRBV7-8 to TRBJ2-1; D is ambiguous. The V end lost 11 bases, the J end lost 3 bases, and 14 bases lay between the germline ends. This CDR3 contains 13 residues. Germline V gives CDR1 SGHVS, CDR2 FQNEAQ. In nucleotides, the CDR3 is TGTGCCGGCGCGCTGAGGATCTACAATGAGCAGTTCTTC. Amino acids: CAGALRIYNEQFF.

This clonotype was observed many times. The rearrangement links TRBV12-3 or TRBV12-4 to TRBJ2-1, with 10 bases lining up with TRBD2. This CDR3 comprises 15 residues. The ends lost 6 bases at V and 2 bases at J; junction bases unmatched: 4. In DNA form, the CDR3 reads TGTGCCAGCAGCTTTAGCGGGAGGCCCTACAATGAGCAGTTCTTC. It codes for CASSFSGRPYNEQFF.

Many counts were recorded for this clonotype. V usage is TRBV20-1 and J usage is TRBJ2-3; unclear D gene. CDR3 size: 15 residues. The germline gives CDR1 DFQATT, CDR2 SNEGSKA (reference sequence). Deletions cut 6 bases from V and 0 bases from J, with 16 bases between. CDR3 nucleotide sequence: TGCAGTGCGATCCCCCGATGGCCTAGCACAGATACGCAGTATTTT. Its protein is CSAIPRWPSTDTQYF.

The sample holds many counts of this clonotype. The rearrangement links TRBV20-1 to TRBJ2-5; TRBD2 matches 10 bases. CDR1 DFQATT and CDR2 SNEGSKA come from the germline V gene (reference sequence). J lost 2 bases, V lost 0 bases, and 6 bases had no gene match. This CDR3 spans 16 amino acids. CDR3 amino acids: CSARDVTSGIQETQYF. DNA of the CDR3: TGCAGTGCTAGAGATGTAACTAGCGGGATTCAAGAGACCCAGTACTTC.